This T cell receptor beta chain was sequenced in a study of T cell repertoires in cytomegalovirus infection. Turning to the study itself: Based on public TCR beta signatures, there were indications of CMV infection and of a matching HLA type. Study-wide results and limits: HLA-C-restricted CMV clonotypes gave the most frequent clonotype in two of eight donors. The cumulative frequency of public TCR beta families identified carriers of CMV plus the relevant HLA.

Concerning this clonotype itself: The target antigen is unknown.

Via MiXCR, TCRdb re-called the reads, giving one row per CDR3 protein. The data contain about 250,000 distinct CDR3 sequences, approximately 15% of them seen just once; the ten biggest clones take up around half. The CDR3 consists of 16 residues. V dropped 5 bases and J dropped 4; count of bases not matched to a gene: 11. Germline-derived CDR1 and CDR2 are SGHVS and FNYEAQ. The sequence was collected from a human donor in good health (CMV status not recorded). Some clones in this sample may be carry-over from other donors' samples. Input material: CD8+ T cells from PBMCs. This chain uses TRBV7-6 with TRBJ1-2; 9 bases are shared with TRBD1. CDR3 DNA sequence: TGTGCCAGCAGCCACGAATCCGGGACAGGGACCTATGGCTACACCTTC. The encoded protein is CASSHESGTGTYGYTF. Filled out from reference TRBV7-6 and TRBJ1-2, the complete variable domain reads GAGVSQSPRYKVTKRGQDVALRCDPISGHVSLYWYRQALGQGPEFLTYFNYEAQQDKSGLPNDRFSAERPEGSISTLTIQRTEQRDSAMYRCASSHESGTGTYGYTFGSGTRLTVV.